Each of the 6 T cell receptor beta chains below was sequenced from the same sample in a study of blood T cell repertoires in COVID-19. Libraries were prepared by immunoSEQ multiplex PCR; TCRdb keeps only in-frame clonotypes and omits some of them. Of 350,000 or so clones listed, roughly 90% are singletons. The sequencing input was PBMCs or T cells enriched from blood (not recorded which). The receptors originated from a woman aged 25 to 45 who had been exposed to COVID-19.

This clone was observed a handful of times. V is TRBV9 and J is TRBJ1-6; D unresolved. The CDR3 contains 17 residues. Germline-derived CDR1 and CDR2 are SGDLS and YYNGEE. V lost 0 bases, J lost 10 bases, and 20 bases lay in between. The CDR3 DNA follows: TGTGCCAGCAGCGTAGGAGGGTACGAGGGTCAGATGTCACCCCTCCACTTT. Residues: CASSVGGYEGQMSPLHF.

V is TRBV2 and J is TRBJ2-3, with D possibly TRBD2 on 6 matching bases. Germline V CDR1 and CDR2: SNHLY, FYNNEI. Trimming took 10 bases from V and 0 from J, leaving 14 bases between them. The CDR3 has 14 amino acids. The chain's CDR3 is CATRLGTSTDTQYF. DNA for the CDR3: TGTGCCACCCGACTAGGAACTAGCACAGATACGCAGTATTTT.

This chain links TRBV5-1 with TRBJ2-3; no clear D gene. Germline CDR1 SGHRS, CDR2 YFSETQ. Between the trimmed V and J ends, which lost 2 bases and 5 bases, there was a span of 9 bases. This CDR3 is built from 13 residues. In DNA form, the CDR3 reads TGCGCCAGCAGCTTTCTAGATCAAGATACGCAGTATTTT. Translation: CASSFLDQDTQYF. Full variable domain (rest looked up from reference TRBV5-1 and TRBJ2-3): KAGVTQTPRYLIKTRGQQVTLSCSPISGHRSVSWYQQTPGQGLQFLFEYFSETQRNKGNFPGRFSGRQFSNSRSEMNVSTLELGDSALYLCASSFLDQDTQYFGPGTRLTVL.

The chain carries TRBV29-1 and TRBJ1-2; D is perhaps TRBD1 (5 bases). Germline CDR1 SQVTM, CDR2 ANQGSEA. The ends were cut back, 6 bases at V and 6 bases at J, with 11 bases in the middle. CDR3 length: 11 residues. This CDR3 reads CSVQGPHGYTF. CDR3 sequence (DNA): TGCAGCGTGCAGGGTCCCCATGGCTACACCTTC.

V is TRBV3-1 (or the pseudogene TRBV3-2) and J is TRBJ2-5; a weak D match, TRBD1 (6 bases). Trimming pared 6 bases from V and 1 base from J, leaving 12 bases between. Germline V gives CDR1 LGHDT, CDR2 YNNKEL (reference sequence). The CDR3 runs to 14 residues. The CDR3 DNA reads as TGTGCCAGCAGACTGACAGGCCCCCAAGAGACCCAGTACTTC. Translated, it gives CASRLTGPQETQYF.

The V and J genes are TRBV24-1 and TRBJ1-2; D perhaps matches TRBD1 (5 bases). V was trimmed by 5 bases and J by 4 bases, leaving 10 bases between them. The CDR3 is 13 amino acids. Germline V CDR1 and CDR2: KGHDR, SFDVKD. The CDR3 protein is CATSAPGGYGYTF. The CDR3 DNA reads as TGTGCCACCAGTGCCCCGGGGGGCTATGGCTACACCTTC.